The rows below give T cell receptor beta chains drawn from one sample of a study of blood T cell repertoires in COVID-19. The assay was immunoSEQ multiplex PCR, and TCRdb's table has in-frame clones only and misses some. The sample holds more than 150,000 clones, roughly three quarters seen once. The sample taken for sequencing was peripheral blood. The receptors derive from a man aged 55 to 70 with active or convalescent COVID-19. CDR3s include the opening cysteine and the closing phenylalanine or tryptophan. The order of the fields is clone size, V gene, J gene, D gene, CDR3 DNA, CDR3 protein. A D gene is named only where the DNA matches it firmly. Part of the rows lack a size; the others show once, few, many or a class for expanded clones.

.	TRBV5-4	TRBJ1-2	.	TGTGCCAGCAGCTTTGGACAGCAGTATGGCTACACCTTC	CASSFGQQYGYTF
.	TRBV6-1	TRBJ2-1	TRBD2	TGTGCCAGCAGTGAATGGCTAGCGGGACGGTACAATGAGCAGTTCTTC	CASSEWLAGRYNEQFF
.	TRBV7-9	TRBJ2-5	.	TGTGCAGGGAGGCCCTACTCCCAAGAGACCCAGTACTTC	CAGRPYSQETQYF
.	TRBV6-5	TRBJ2-7	TRBD2	TGTGCCAGCACTCCGGCGGGGGGCGCATACGAGCAGTACTTC	CASTPAGGAYEQYF
.	TRBV18	TRBJ1-1	TRBD1	TGTGCCAGCTCCCTCCGACAGGGAAGCCCTGAAGCTTTCTTT	CASSLRQGSPEAFF
.	TRBV7-9	TRBJ1-5	.	TGTGCCAGCAGCCAGGGTCAGTCGAGCAATCAGCCCCAGCATTTT	CASSQGQSSNQPQHF
.	TRBV7-7	TRBJ2-1	TRBD2	TGTGCCAGCAGCCGAGACAGCACTAGCGGGCTCAGCTCCTACAATGAGCAGTTCTTC	CASSRDSTSGLSSYNEQFF
.	TRBV18	TRBJ2-7	TRBD1	TGTGCCAGCTCGAAGGGGGCGCGAGAGCAGTACTTC	CASSKGAREQYF
.	TRBV5-1	TRBJ2-7	.	TGCGCCAGCAGCTTGCTGTACGGTCAGGGCTACGAGCAGTACTTC	CASSLLYGQGYEQYF
.	TRBV18	TRBJ1-2	TRBD1	TGTGCCAGCTCACCGGGGACAGGGGACTATGGCTACACCTTC	CASSPGTGDYGYTF
few	TRBV4-3	TRBJ1-2	.	TGCGCCAGCAGCCAAGATTTAAGAGCTAACTATGGCTACACCTTC	CASSQDLRANYGYTF
few	TRBV9	TRBJ2-7	TRBD2	TGTGCCAGCAGCGATGTTGGCGGGAGGGGTAGAATGTACCACTACGAGCAGTACTTC	CASSDVGGRGRMYHYEQYF
.	TRBV7-8	TRBJ2-7	TRBD2	TGTGCCAGCAGCCCCAAAACGGGGGGGAGGAGCTCCTACGAGCAGTACTTC	CASSPKTGGRSSYEQYF
.	TRBV7-9	TRBJ1-5	.	TGTGCCAGCAGCTCTACAGGGTATAGCAATCAGCCCCAGCATTTT	CASSSTGYSNQPQHF
.	TRBV7-3	TRBJ1-1	TRBD1	TGTGCCAGCAGTGCCCTGCGGGACAGTGAAGCTTTCTTT	CASSALRDSEAFF
.	TRBV7-8	TRBJ2-2	.	TGTGCCAGCAGCTTAGCGGGACAAGAAACCGGGGAGCTGTTTTTT	CASSLAGQETGELFF
.	TRBV19	TRBJ2-1	TRBD1	TGTGCCAGTAGTATATCGTCCGGGACAGGGGCCAACAATGAGCAGTTCTTC	CASSISSGTGANNEQFF
.	TRBV18	TRBJ2-1	.	TGTGCCAGCTCACCCAACTACAATGAGCAGTTCTTC	CASSPNYNEQFF
.	TRBV7-9	TRBJ1-1	TRBD1	TGTGCCAGCAGCTTAAGACGACAGGGGGGGACTGAAGCTTTCTTT	CASSLRRQGGTEAFF
few	TRBV28	TRBJ2-7	TRBD2	TGTGCCAGCAGCCGGGGGGCGGGAGGGCCTCTGTACGAGCAGTACTTC	CASSRGAGGPLYEQYF
.	TRBV27	TRBJ1-2	.	TGTGCCAGCAGTGGGCATTCCCCCTACTATGGCTACACCTTC	CASSGHSPYYGYTF
once	TRBV5-1	TRBJ1-1	.	TGCGCCAGTAATCCGGGACAAGCTTTGAACACTGAAGCTTTCTTT	CASNPGQALNTEAFF
.	TRBV12-3/TRBV12-4	TRBJ2-5	.	TGTGCCAGCAGCTTATCAGGGGCAGAGACCCAGTACTTC	CASSLSGAETQYF
.	TRBV10-3	TRBJ2-1	TRBD1	TGTGCCATCAGCCCGGGACAGGGTTTCAATGAGCAGTTCTTC	CAISPGQGFNEQFF
.	TRBV3-1/TRBV3-2	TRBJ2-1	TRBD2	TGTGCCAGCAGCCAAGAACTAGCGGGAGGGAGCTCCTACAATGAGCAGTTCTTC	CASSQELAGGSSYNEQFF
few	TRBV25-1	TRBJ2-3	.	TGTGCCAGCAACCTTGACGGGGACATCGGTACGCAGTATTTT	CASNLDGDIGTQYF
.	TRBV11-2	TRBJ2-2	.	TGTGCCAGCCCGAGGGCGGGACGGAACACCGGGGAGCTGTTTTTT	CASPRAGRNTGELFF
.	TRBV3-1/TRBV3-2	TRBJ2-3	.	TGTGCCAGCAGCCAAGTAGGACTCTACACAGATACGCAGTATTTT	CASSQVGLYTDTQYF
.	TRBV19	TRBJ2-3	.	TGTGCCACCGCCGCGGGGAGCACAGATACGCAGTATTTT	CATAAGSTDTQYF
.	TRBV19	TRBJ1-6	TRBD1	TGTGCCAGTAGTATGGGTCAGGGGGCTAATTCACCCCTCCACTTT	CASSMGQGANSPLHF
.	TRBV5-1	TRBJ2-1	TRBD2	TGCGCCAGCAGCTTGACTAGCGGGAGGAGCTCCTACAATGAGCAGTTCTTC	CASSLTSGRSSYNEQFF
.	TRBV2	TRBJ1-1	.	TGTGCCAGCAGTGTTGGACAGACCAAAGCTTTCTTT	CASSVGQTKAFF
.	TRBV11-2	TRBJ1-2	.	TGTGCCAGCACCGATCGGGGTTTGAGCTATGGCTACACCTTC	CASTDRGLSYGYTF
.	TRBV28	TRBJ1-3	.	TGTGCCAGCCCCACATCCTCTGGAAACACCATATATTTT	CASPTSSGNTIYF
few	TRBV2	TRBJ2-7	TRBD1	TGTGCCAGCAGGGGGACAGGGGGCTCCTACGAGCAGTACTTC	CASRGTGGSYEQYF
.	TRBV28	TRBJ1-2	.	TGTGCCAGCGGACAGCTGAACTATGGCTACACCTTC	CASGQLNYGYTF
.	TRBV5-5	TRBJ1-5	.	TGTGCCCGCCGCGGCCCGGGGGCGGGGGGGAGCAATCAGCCCCAGCATTTT	CARRGPGAGGSNQPQHF
.	TRBV28	TRBJ2-1	TRBD2	TGTGCCAGCAGCCACGGGACTAGCGGGAGGGCCGCGTTCTTC	CASSHGTSGRAAFF
.	TRBV5-1	TRBJ2-1	TRBD2	TGCGCCAGCAGCTTGGAATTAGCGGGAGCTGAGCAGTTCTTC	CASSLELAGAEQFF
.	TRBV7-3	TRBJ2-3	TRBD2	TGTGCCAGCAGCGACCTAGCGGGGGGATCCACAGATACGCAGTATTTT	CASSDLAGGSTDTQYF
.	TRBV2	TRBJ2-2	TRBD2	TGTGCCAGCAGTGTTGCGGGAGGCACCGGGGAGCTGTTTTTT	CASSVAGGTGELFF
.	TRBV10-3	TRBJ2-3	TRBD2	TGTGCCATCAGTGACCAGCGGGGCCGTACAGATACGCAGTATTTT	CAISDQRGRTDTQYF
.	TRBV18	TRBJ1-4	.	TGTGCCAGCTCACCACCTGGGAGGGGCGCCGGTAATGAAAAACTGTTTTTT	CASSPPGRGAGNEKLFF